This T cell receptor (beta chain) is from a study of blood T cells in healthy people across ages. Primers used in a second PCR of roughly 7 to 12 cycles were a sample-barcoded 5' primer and a J-beta primer mix. TCRdb used MiXCR to reprocess the 5' RACE reads, holding one entry per CDR3 protein. Among 900,000 to 950,000 distinct CDR3 sequences listed, about 28% were seen once. Concerning this clonotype itself: What it recognizes is unknown.

Whole-study findings and limits: Both higher diversity and more naive CD4+ cells marked long-lived donors when set against aged donors.

This CDR3 contains 14 residues. Germline V gene sequence: CDR1 SGHTA, CDR2 FQGTGA. V was trimmed by 6 bases and J by 9 bases, leaving 15 bases between them. This sample also belongs to another study, concerning T cells of mothers and their children. That study reports: Material was donated by three healthy Caucasian mothers and their six children. Among related mother-child pairs, overlap was slightly higher than in unrelated pairs, though not significantly.

The sequence derives from a woman between 35 and 50 years old in good health. This chain links TRBV7-3 with TRBJ1-6; the D gene is possibly TRBD1 (5 bases). Sequencing used blood. The CDR3 region is CASSPGTPGSPLHF. The CDR3 nucleotides read TGTGCCAGCAGTCCCGGGACCCCTGGTTCACCCCTCCACTTT.